Included here is one T cell receptor beta chain sequence, with context. This entry comes from a study of blood T cell repertoires in COVID-19. Study context: PBMCs, B-cell-depleted T cells, or T cells were the source of the cDNA or gDNA that made up the material.

The CDR3 sequence is 14 residues long. Germline CDR1 LGHDT, CDR2 YNNKEL (reference sequence). V gave up 4 bases and J gave up 5 bases, with 12 bases separating them. Only in-frame clones appear in the TCRdb table, and some are missing; sequencing was by immunoSEQ multiplex PCR. Of approximately 97,000 clones in the sample, around nine tenths were seen once. The TCR was taken from a man aged 50-60 years with active or convalescent COVID-19. The chain employs TRBV3-1 (or the pseudogene TRBV3-2) and TRBJ1-5; possible D gene TRBD1, 6 bases. Sequencing was carried out using peripheral blood. CDR3 DNA sequence: TGTGCCAGCAGCCTCGGCAGGGGTGATCAGCCCCAGCATTTT. Encoded protein: CASSLGRGDQPQHF.